Following are 32 T cell receptor beta chains from one sample sequenced in a study of post-analysis software for immune sequencing data. Study results and limitations: With TRBV5-6, TRBV5-1 and TRBV20-1 included, 4 or 5 TRBV segments were more frequent in patients than in controls.

These TCRs are of unknown antigen specificity. Researchers reported that TCR beta cDNA libraries carried unique molecular identifiers. MiXCR, applied by TCRdb to the PCR reads, yields one record per CDR3 protein. The table has about 810,000 distinct CDR3 sequences, about 50% seen once; the top ten hold 4% to 5.5%. The sequenced material came from blood. The receptors here all came from a girl between 5 and 17 years old with multiple sclerosis.

The gene calls are TRBV20-1 and TRBJ2-1; 8 positions agree with TRBD2. Losses at the gene ends were 3 bases for V and 5 bases for J; bases not matched to a gene: 9. From germline, CDR1 is DFQATT and CDR2 SNEGSKA (reference sequence). This CDR3 has 15 residues. CDR3: CSASPSGRINNEQFF. CDR3 nucleotide sequence: TGCAGTGCTAGCCCAAGCGGGAGAATTAACAATGAGCAGTTCTTC.

The chain recombines TRBV6-1 with TRBJ1-5; D is ambiguous. This CDR3 is built from 15 residues. The germline V gene encodes CDR1 MNHNS and CDR2 SASEGT. The V end lost 2 bases, the J end lost 3 bases, and 11 bases lay between the germline ends. CDR3 coding DNA: TGTGCCAGCAGTGAACTGGCCGCAATCAATCAGCCCCAGCATTTT. Its translation: CASSELAAINQPQHF.

V is TRBV7-2 and J is TRBJ2-1, with 8 bases identical to TRBD2. Trimming at V came to 7 bases and at J to 6 bases, leaving 8 bases not matched to a gene. This CDR3 is built from 14 residues. Germline V lookup: CDR1 SGHTA, CDR2 FQGNSA. This CDR3 is CASTGTRSGNEQFF. CDR3 sequence (DNA): TGTGCCAGCACCGGGACTAGATCGGGCAATGAGCAGTTCTTC.

The chain combines TRBV6-6 with TRBJ1-1; D not certain. This CDR3 has 17 amino acids. Germline assignment: CDR1 MNHNY and CDR2 SVGAGI (reference sequence). The V and J ends lost 3 bases and 0 bases respectively, with 17 bases between them. This CDR3 reads CASSYQSVKLMNTEAFF. The CDR3 coding sequence is TGTGCCAGCAGTTATCAGTCGGTCAAGCTCATGAACACTGAAGCTTTCTTT.

This sequence joins TRBV5-1 and TRBJ2-5, with 8 bases identical to TRBD2. The CDR3 extends over 15 amino acids. Germline values: CDR1 SGHRS, CDR2 YFSETQ. J was trimmed by 0 bases and V by 2 bases; bases with no gene match: 3. The CDR3 DNA reads TGCGCCAGCAGCTTACTAGCGGAGTACCAAGAGACCCAGTACTTC. Its translation is CASSLLAEYQETQYF.

The genes are TRBV6-1 and TRBJ2-7; D perhaps matches TRBD1 (6 bases). CDR1 and CDR2 (germline): MNHNS, SASEGT. CDR3 size: 15 residues. V lost 5 bases and J 6 bases, leaving 20 bases between the germline ends. CDR3 region: CASSLEGGPRIEQYF. As DNA, the CDR3 is TGTGCCAGCAGTCTTGAAGGGGGACCCAGGATCGAGCAGTACTTC.

The chain couples TRBV5-1 to TRBJ2-4; D not certain. Matching the DNA end better, TRBJ2-7 makes the J call doubtful. Germline CDR1 SGHRS, CDR2 YFSETQ. This CDR3 is built from 12 residues. The CDR3 loop reads CASSLDSSEQYF. In DNA, the CDR3 is TGCGCCAGCAGCTTGGACAGTTCCGAGCAGTACTTC.

The chain joins TRBV6-5 to TRBJ2-3, with unresolved D. Germline V CDR1 and CDR2: MNHEY, SVGAGI. The CDR3 runs to 14 residues. Trimming cost V 5 bases and J 4 bases, with 13 bases left between them. CDR3 in DNA: TGTGCCAGCAGTACCCGACCCTTCTCAGATACGCAGTATTTT. Translated, it gives CASSTRPFSDTQYF.

The J gene is TRBJ1-2, the V gene TRBV20-1; D is possibly TRBD1 (6 bases). V lost 6 bases to trimming and J lost 4 bases, with 12 bases between them. CDR1 and CDR2 from the germline V gene are DFQATT and SNEGSKA (reference sequence). The CDR3 has 12 residues. CDR3 loop: CSAEKGGYGYTF. CDR3 nucleotide sequence: TGCAGTGCAGAGAAGGGGGGCTATGGCTACACCTTC.

The chain is built from TRBV18 and TRBJ2-1; 8 bases agree with TRBD1. Losses at the gene ends were 0 bases for V and 2 bases for J; bases not matched to a gene: 3. From germline, CDR1 is KGHSH and CDR2 LQKENI. CDR3 length equals 16 residues. The CDR3 bases are TGTGCCAGCTCACCACCGGTGGGACAGGCCTACAATGAGCAGTTCTTC. It is translated as CASSPPVGQAYNEQFF. The full variable domain, with the rest looked up from reference TRBV18 and TRBJ2-1, is NAGVMQNPRHLVRRRGQEARLRCSPMKGHSHVYWYRQLPEEGLKFMVYLQKENIIDESGMPKERFSAEFPKEGPSILRIQQVVRGDSAAYFCASSPPVGQAYNEQFFGPGTRLTVL.

Concerning this clonotype: At one end the junction does not follow the germline gene, possibly because of a read error. The V gene is TRBV7-2, the J gene TRBJ2-6, with D perhaps TRBD1 (5 bases). In germline, CDR1 is SGHTA, CDR2 FQGNSA. The CDR3 runs to 16 residues. CDR3 sequence reads: CASSLAPSSGANVPTF. The CDR3 coding sequence is TGTGCCAGCAGCTTAGCTCCAAGCTCTGGGGCCAACGTCCCGACTTTC.

Written as DNA, the CDR3 is TGCAGTGCTAGAAAGGGTAACTCGAACACTGAAGCTTTCTTT. It codes for CSARKGNSNTEAFF. V usage is TRBV20-1 and J usage is TRBJ1-1; D not certain. CDR1 is DFQATT and CDR2 is SNEGSKA in the germline V gene (reference sequence). Deletions cut 2 bases from V and 1 base from J, with 11 bases between. This CDR3 is built from 14 residues.

CDR3 sequence: CSAAPGDRGVNEQFF. The CDR3 coding sequence is TGCAGTGCTGCCCCGGGGGACAGGGGTGTCAATGAGCAGTTCTTC. The chain couples TRBV20-1 to TRBJ2-1; the match to TRBD1 covers 10 bases. CDR3 length: 15 amino acids. The germline V gene encodes CDR1 DFQATT and CDR2 SNEGSKA (reference sequence). Losses at the gene ends were 5 bases for V and 6 bases for J; bases not matched to a gene: 10.

V and J are TRBV5-6 and TRBJ2-7; 8 bases are shared with TRBD2. The J call is uncertain, as TRBJ2-5 better fits the DNA end. CDR3 length: 14 residues. Germline V gene sequence: CDR1 SGHDT, CDR2 YYEEEE. CDR3 sequence: CASSPGGVRETQYF. The CDR3 DNA is TGTGCCAGCAGCCCCGGGGGGGTCCGGGAGACCCAGTACTTC.

The gene calls are TRBV29-1 and TRBJ2-3; D is perhaps TRBD1 (6 bases). The germline gives CDR1 SQVTM, CDR2 ANQGSEA. V lost 5 bases, J lost 1 base, and 13 bases lay in between. The CDR3 is 14 amino acids. The CDR3 spells CSVRPGHRTDTQYF. CDR3 coding DNA: TGCAGCGTTCGCCCGGGACACCGCACAGATACGCAGTATTTT.

The J gene is TRBJ2-1, the V gene TRBV7-2, with 9 bases lining up with TRBD2. The V gene end was trimmed by 4 bases and the J gene end by 9 bases; junction bases not matched to a gene: 10. Looked up from germline, CDR1 is SGHTA and CDR2 is FQGNSA. The CDR3 is made up of 15 amino acids. In DNA form, the CDR3 reads TGTGCCAGCAGCTGGAGGGCGGGAGGGCCTTCTGAGCAGTTCTTC. Translation gives CASSWRAGGPSEQFF.

The chain couples TRBV12-3 or TRBV12-4 to TRBJ2-4; the D gene is possibly TRBD2 (5 bases). The J call is uncertain, as TRBJ2-5 better fits the DNA end. The CDR3 spans 16 residues. CDR3 amino acids: CASSFGVGKGQETQYF. The CDR3 DNA sequence: TGTGCCAGCAGTTTCGGGGTCGGGAAGGGCCAAGAGACCCAGTACTTC.

The chain has TRBV2 and TRBJ1-2; D uncertain. The CDR3 totals 13 residues. The germline V and J ends were trimmed by 8 bases and 3 bases, with 13 bases remaining between them. Germline CDR1 reads SNHLY; CDR2 reads FYNNEI. The CDR3 DNA follows: TGTGCCAGCCCGGGGAATCGGGACTATGGCTACACCTTC. Protein: CASPGNRDYGYTF.

This clonotype appeared once. The gene calls are TRBV12-3 or TRBV12-4 and TRBJ1-2; possibly TRBD1 for D (6 bases). The CDR3 covers 13 residues. V was pared by 2 bases and J by 7 bases, with 11 bases between. This CDR3 is CASSLSGAGGYTF. The CDR3 coding sequence is TGTGCCAGCAGTTTATCAGGGGCAGGTGGCTACACCTTC.

The chain recombines TRBV5-6 with TRBJ1-1, with D possibly being TRBD1 (5 bases). Germline V gene sequence: CDR1 SGHDT, CDR2 YYEEEE. V gave up 3 bases and J gave up 4 bases, with 10 bases separating them. This CDR3 is 13 amino acids long. The CDR3 DNA reads TGTGCCAGCAGCTGCCAGGGTGGCACTGAAGCTTTCTTT. It codes for CASSCQGGTEAFF.

This rearrangement joins TRBV5-1 to TRBJ2-7; D not resolved. Germline CDR1 SGHRS, CDR2 YFSETQ. Trimming removed 0 bases at V and 3 bases at J, with 28 bases between. This CDR3 spans 20 amino acids. The CDR3 DNA follows: TGCGCCAGCAGCTTGGCCTTTGGGGTTAGGGTCGGAAAACGTCGCTACGAGCAGTACTTC. It translates to CASSLAFGVRVGKRRYEQYF.

This clonotype was found many times. This chain joins TRBV11-3 and TRBJ2-7; tentatively, D is TRBD2 (5 bases). This CDR3 is built from 14 residues. The V and J ends lost 2 bases and 7 bases respectively, with 15 bases between them. Germline V CDR1 and CDR2: SGHNT, YENEEA. The DNA of the CDR3 is TGTGCCAGCAGCTTATGGAGTCTAGCCAAGGAGCAGTACTTC. This translates into CASSLWSLAKEQYF.

This clonotype was counted ten times or more. The rearrangement links TRBV20-1 to TRBJ2-7; D is perhaps TRBD1 or TRBD2 (5 bases each). Germline-derived CDR1 and CDR2 are DFQATT and SNEGSKA (reference sequence). The ends were cut back, 3 bases at V and 1 base at J, with 13 bases in the middle. The CDR3 is 14 amino acids. CDR3 sequence: CSARGLERSYEQYF. The CDR3 DNA sequence: TGCAGTGCTAGGGGGCTGGAGCGGTCCTACGAGCAGTACTTC.

The chain is built from TRBV12-3 or TRBV12-4 and TRBJ1-6; 7 positions agree with TRBD1. J gave up 14 bases and V 1 base, and 11 bases lay outside the gene matches. The CDR3 spans 15 residues. In DNA form, the CDR3 reads TGTGCCAGCAGTTTAGAGGCCAGGGGGACTATCGCCCTCCACTTT. Residues: CASSLEARGTIALHF.

V gene TRBV5-1 combines with J gene TRBJ2-7; TRBD1 is a possible D gene (7 bases). The J call may be mistaken, given a closer DNA end match to TRBJ2-5. This CDR3 has 15 residues. CDR1 and CDR2 from the germline V gene are SGHRS and YFSETQ. The CDR3: CASSFRQGGGETQYF. In DNA form, the CDR3 reads TGCGCCAGCAGCTTCCGTCAGGGGGGCGGAGAGACCCAGTACTTC.

The chain links TRBV29-1 to TRBJ1-2, with D maybe TRBD1 (6 bases). The CDR3 length is 14 residues. V lost 6 bases to trimming and J lost 4 bases, with 18 bases between them. CDR1 and CDR2 (germline): SQVTM, ANQGSEA. CDR3 loop: CSVGGTDRPYGYTF. CDR3 sequence (DNA): TGCAGCGTAGGGGGAACCGACAGACCCTATGGCTACACCTTC.

The chain couples TRBV2 to TRBJ2-5; 7 bases are shared with TRBD1. The germline V gene has CDR1 SNHLY and CDR2 FYNNEI. The CDR3 runs to 13 residues. V lost 7 bases, J lost 2 bases, and 4 bases stayed unmatched. The CDR3 nucleotides read TGTGCCAGCATTAGGGGGCCTCAAGAGACCCAGTACTTC. It yields the protein CASIRGPQETQYF.

The V and J genes are TRBV2 and TRBJ2-2; no firm D call. Germline lookup yields CDR1 SNHLY and CDR2 FYNNEI. With 6 bases removed from V and 0 bases from J, the gap between germline ends came to 14 bases. The CDR3 is made up of 16 amino acids. The CDR3 is CASRLTGTTNTGELFF. CDR3 coding DNA: TGTGCCAGCAGGTTAACGGGTACTACGAACACCGGGGAGCTGTTTTTT.

The table lists this clonotype with a few counts. The chain couples TRBV5-1 to TRBJ1-2, with 11 bases fitting TRBD1. CDR1 is SGHRS and CDR2 is YFSETQ in the germline V gene. The CDR3 runs 14 residues. The V gene end was trimmed by 4 bases and the J gene end by 6 bases; junction bases not matched to a gene: 5. The CDR3, as DNA: TGCGCCAGCAGCACGGGACAGGGGGTACATGGCTACACCTTC. The encoded protein is CASSTGQGVHGYTF.

This clonotype was seen a handful of times. The chain links TRBV29-1 to TRBJ1-1, with 8 bases aligning to TRBD1. With 3 bases clipped from V and 3 bases from J, the junction kept 3 bases outside the gene matches. Germline CDR1 and CDR2: SQVTM and ANQGSEA. The CDR3 spans 13 residues. CDR3 in amino acids: CSVEGTGDTEAFF. CDR3 coding DNA: TGCAGCGTTGAGGGGACAGGTGACACTGAAGCTTTCTTT. The full variable domain, completed using reference TRBV29-1 and TRBJ1-1, is SAVISQKPSRDICQRGTSLTIQCQVDSQVTMMFWYRQQPGQSLTLIATANQGSEATYESGFVIDKFPISRPNLTFSTLTVSNMSPEDSSIYLCSVEGTGDTEAFFGQGTRLTVV.

CDR3 region: CASSLAPSANYGYTF. The DNA for the CDR3 is TGTGCCAGCAGCTTAGCCCCCAGTGCTAACTATGGCTACACCTTC. The rearrangement uses TRBV11-2 and TRBJ1-2; D remains ambiguous. The CDR3 has 15 residues. Germline CDR1 and CDR2: SGHAT and FQNNGV. Trimming took off 1 base at V and 0 bases at J, with 9 bases between the two ends.

The chain joins TRBV7-8 to TRBJ2-7; D is uncertain. CDR3 size: 14 residues. Trimming removed 4 bases at V and 2 bases at J, with 12 bases between. CDR1 is SGHVS and CDR2 is FQNEAQ in the germline V gene. The CDR3 nucleotides read TGTGCCAGCAGCTACTTAGGCGAAACCTACGAGCAGTACTTC. It specifies CASSYLGETYEQYF.